The 7 T cell receptor beta chains in this list originate from one sample, sequenced in a study of cytomegalovirus exposure and HLA in healthy donors. In the PCR, 60 Vbeta and 13 Jbeta primers were used. Profiled with immunoSEQ multiplex PCR; TCRdb holds only in-frame clones, not every one. This sample has about 120,000 clones, with 77% found just once. The sample consisted of PBMCs. All receptors derive from a middle-aged man in good health and CMV-seropositive.

The V gene is TRBV7-3, the J gene TRBJ1-1, with D tentatively TRBD1 (5 bases). The germline V gene has CDR1 SGHTA and CDR2 FQGTGA. V dropped 0 bases and J dropped 3 bases, with 8 bases sitting between them. The CDR3 contains 14 residues. The CDR3 is CASSLTGGDTEAFF. The DNA for the CDR3 is TGTGCCAGCAGCTTAACGGGGGGTGACACTGAAGCTTTCTTT. Full variable domain (rest looked up from reference TRBV7-3 and TRBJ1-1): GAGVSQTPSNKVTEKGKYVELRCDPISGHTALYWYRQSLGQGPEFLIYFQGTGAADDSGLPNDRFFAVRPEGSVSTLKIQRTERGDSAVYLCASSLTGGDTEAFFGQGTRLTVV.

The chain carries TRBV30 and TRBJ1-1; possible D gene TRBD1, 5 bases. Per germline, CDR1 GTSNPN and CDR2 SVGIG (reference sequence). V lost 0 bases and J 1 base, leaving 15 bases between the germline ends. The CDR3 is 16 amino acids. This chain's CDR3 is CAWSVGRGLSNTEAFF. Here the CDR3 DNA reads TGTGCCTGGAGTGTAGGTAGGGGCTTGTCGAACACTGAAGCTTTCTTT.

This clone came up once. A read error may produce the germline difference seen at one junction end. The chain carries TRBV6-5 and TRBJ2-3; 7 bases map to TRBD1. The germline CDR1 and CDR2 sequences are MNHEY and SVGAGI. The CDR3 contains 15 residues. The CDR3 coding sequence is TGTGCCAGCAGCCGACAGGGTTATAACACAGATACGCGGTATTTT. Amino acid sequence: CASSRQGYNTDTRYF.

V and J are TRBV9 and TRBJ2-5, with TRBD1 matching over 7 bases. Germline V lookup: CDR1 SGDLS, CDR2 YYNGEE. V lost 2 bases, J lost 0 bases, and 7 bases stayed unmatched. CDR3 length equals 16 residues. This CDR3 is CASSVQAQGYQETQYF. CDR3 sequence (DNA): TGTGCCAGCAGCGTTCAAGCACAGGGGTACCAAGAGACCCAGTACTTC. Complete variable domain (other parts from reference TRBV9 and TRBJ2-5): DSGVTQTPKHLITATGQRVTLRCSPRSGDLSVYWYQQSLDQGLQFLIQYYNGEERAKGNILERFSAQQFPDLHSELNLSSLELGDSALYFCASSVQAQGYQETQYFGPGTRLLVL.

J is TRBJ1-1 and V is TRBV11-2, with 10 bases that match TRBD1. The CDR3 has 17 amino acids. With 5 bases clipped from V and 3 bases from J, the junction kept 12 bases outside the gene matches. Germline values: CDR1 SGHAT, CDR2 FQNNGV. CDR3 amino acids: CASSGGQGEVGDTEAFF. The CDR3 nucleotides read TGTGCCAGCAGCGGAGGACAGGGGGAAGTTGGGGACACTGAAGCTTTCTTT.

This CDR3 is CASSLRAASFNEQFF. For the CDR3, the DNA is TGTGCCAGCAGTTTAAGGGCCGCTAGCTTCAATGAGCAGTTCTTC. This chain links TRBV28 with TRBJ2-1; a possible D gene is TRBD2 (5 bases). CDR3 size: 15 residues. Germline-derived CDR1 and CDR2 are MDHEN and SYDVKM. The V end was cut by 2 bases, the J end by 6 bases, with 14 bases between.

This chain's CDR3 is CTSSQDCPKGGLRNLAKNIQYF. The CDR3 bases are TGCACCAGCAGCCAAGATTGCCCCAAAGGGGGTCTTCGAAACTTAGCCAAAAACATTCAGTACTTC. The V gene is TRBV1, the J gene TRBJ2-4; the table assigns TRBD1, which was not confirmed against the DNA. TRBV1 corresponds to a pseudogene. The CDR3 consists of 22 residues.